This T cell receptor beta chain was captured in a study of cytomegalovirus exposure and HLA in healthy donors. V was clipped by 6 bases and J by 1 base; unmatched bases: 3. The length of the CDR3 is 14 residues. In germline, CDR1 is MNHNS, CDR2 SASEGT. The PCR had 60 Vbeta and 13 Jbeta primers. Method: immunoSEQ multiplex PCR; TCRdb's copy keeps in-frame clones and lacks some. The sample has 150,000 to 200,000 clones; 80% are singletons. Worth noting for this clone: Its antigen remains unknown.

General study points: For most TCR beta V segments, an earlier analysis put the productive rate at about 87% or about 30% of the time. An ancestry cluster, one associated with Asian ancestry, reportedly showed fewer N-insertions than the approximately 670-donor mean in a later analysis.

The chain joins TRBV6-1 to TRBJ1-5; TRBD1 agrees at 7 bases. The sample comprised PBMCs. This TCR was sampled from a male donor in good health and CMV-seropositive. Here the CDR3 reads CASRTGMSNQPQHF. CDR3 coding DNA: TGTGCCAGCAGGACAGGGATGAGCAATCAGCCCCAGCATTTT.